This T cell receptor (beta chain) was captured in a study of blood T cell repertoires in COVID-19. Patients at the Seattle site were enrolled during active infection and followed longitudinally. Original data processing: Reference gene primer amplification gave estimated nucleated cell counts. Method: immunoSEQ multiplex PCR; TCRdb's copy keeps in-frame clones and lacks some. Clone size and V and J calls were adopted from that table, with D and trimming inferred from the DNA. Of under 400,000 clones in the sample, around 87% are singletons; the top ten hold 10%. Trimming removed 1 base at V and 9 bases at J, with 7 bases between. Germline CDR1 and CDR2: SGHTA and FQGNSA. The CDR3 runs 13 residues.

V gene TRBV7-2 combines with J gene TRBJ1-6; D remains unclear. Sequencing used peripheral blood. The clonotype was recovered from a woman aged 25 to 45 with COVID-19, enrolled during active disease. The CDR3, as DNA: TGTGCCAGCAGCTTAGGATTTAGTTCACCCCTCCACTTT. Residues: CASSLGFSSPLHF.